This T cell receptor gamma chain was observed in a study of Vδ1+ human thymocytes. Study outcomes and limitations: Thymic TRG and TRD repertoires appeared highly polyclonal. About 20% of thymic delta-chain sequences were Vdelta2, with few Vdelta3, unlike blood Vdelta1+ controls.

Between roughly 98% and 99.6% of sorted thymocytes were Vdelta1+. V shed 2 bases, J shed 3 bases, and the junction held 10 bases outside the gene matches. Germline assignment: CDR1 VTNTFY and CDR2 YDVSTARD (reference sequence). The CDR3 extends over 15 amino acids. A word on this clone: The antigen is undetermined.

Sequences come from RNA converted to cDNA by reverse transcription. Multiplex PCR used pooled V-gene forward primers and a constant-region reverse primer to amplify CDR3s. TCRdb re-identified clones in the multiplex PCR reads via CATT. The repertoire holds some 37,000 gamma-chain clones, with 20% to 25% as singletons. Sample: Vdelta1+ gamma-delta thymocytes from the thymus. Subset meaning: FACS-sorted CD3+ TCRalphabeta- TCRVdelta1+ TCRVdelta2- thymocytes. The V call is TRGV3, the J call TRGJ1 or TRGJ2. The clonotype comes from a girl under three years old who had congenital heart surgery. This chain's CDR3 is CATWDTRRRYYKKLF. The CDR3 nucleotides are TGTGCCACCTGGGACACTCGCCGTCGTTATTATAAGAAACTCTTT.